This entry lists 3 T cell receptor beta chains sequenced from one sample in a study of blood T cell repertoires in COVID-19. The table came from immunoSEQ multiplex PCR; TCRdb's copy has only in-frame clones and leaves some out. The sample records some 120,000 clones, about nine tenths being singletons. Sequences were obtained from peripheral blood. Every receptor here comes from a man aged 55 to 70 with COVID-19, enrolled during active disease.

The CDR3 sequence: CASSSGDKGAGRYTF. The CDR3 DNA follows: TGTGCCAGCAGCTCCGGGGACAAGGGGGCTGGGCGCTACACCTTC. The chain recombines TRBV7-9 with TRBJ1-2; TRBD1 matches at 7 bases. V lost 4 bases to trimming and J lost 9 bases; unmatched junction nucleotides: 14. Germline CDR1 and CDR2: SEHNR and FQNEAQ (reference sequence). The length of the CDR3 is 15 residues.

The chain combines TRBV6-5 with TRBJ2-3; tentative D call: TRBD1 (5 bases). Germline loops: CDR1 MNHEY, CDR2 SVGAGI. V lost 5 bases, J lost 2 bases, and 11 bases lay in between. CDR3 length equals 14 residues. The CDR3 region is CASSPPQDTDTQYF. CDR3 nucleotide sequence: TGTGCCAGCAGTCCGCCACAGGACACAGATACGCAGTATTTT.

This clone has more than one count but fewer than ten. The chain has TRBV6-5 and TRBJ2-7; possible D gene TRBD2, 5 bases. The CDR3 is 14 amino acids. The V gene's germline CDR1 is MNHEY and CDR2 SVGAGI. Trimming removed 8 bases from V and 4 bases from J, with 18 bases in between. The CDR3: CASERVGEGYEQYF. In DNA form, the CDR3 reads TGTGCCAGCGAGCGCGTCGGGGAAGGGTACGAGCAGTACTTC.